Presented here are 11 T cell receptor beta chains from one specimen sequenced in a study of shared clonotypes between healthy human individuals. Sequencing was performed with immunoSEQ multiplex PCR; in TCRdb, only in-frame clones are kept and a portion is missing. This sample has 2 million to 2.5 million clones; roughly 95% occur once, and the top ten carry roughly 0.13%. Sequencing was done on a sample of naive CD4+ T cells sorted from blood. Indicated subset: CD45RA+ positively selected. All receptors derive from a man between 18 and 29 years old in good health.

This clone was seen a single time. The genes are TRBV5-6 and TRBJ2-1; TRBD2 matches at 10 bases. The CDR3 length is 14 residues. After removal of 2 bases from V and 9 bases from J, the junction contained 5 bases not matched to a gene. Germline CDR1 reads SGHDT; CDR2 reads YYEEEE. CDR3 amino acids: CASSLSSGSSEQFF. For the CDR3, the DNA is TGTGCCAGCAGCTTATCTAGCGGGAGTAGTGAGCAGTTCTTC. The full variable domain, in which reference TRBV5-6 and TRBJ2-1 provide the parts outside the CDR3, is DAGVTQSPTHLIKTRGQQVTLRCSPKSGHDTVSWYQQALGQGPQFIFQYYEEEERQRGNFPDRFSGHQFPNYSSELNVNALLLGDSALYLCASSLSSGSSEQFFGPGTRLTVL.

This clone has just one count. The chain couples TRBV28 to TRBJ1-5; TRBD1 is a possible D gene (6 bases). Germline V lookup: CDR1 MDHEN, CDR2 SYDVKM. V gave up 1 base and J gave up 4 bases, with 14 bases separating them. The CDR3 spans 16 residues. CDR3 DNA: TGTGCCAGCAGTTTATTCCCACAGGGCGCAAATCAGCCCCAGCATTTT. This codes for CASSLFPQGANQPQHF.

The chain employs TRBV10-1 and TRBJ2-7; 7 nucleotides line up with TRBD1. After removal of 5 bases from V and 5 bases from J, the junction contained 6 bases not matched to a gene. This CDR3 is 13 amino acids long. Germline CDR1 WNHNN, CDR2 SYGVQD (reference sequence). Here the CDR3 reads CASSPNRGHEQYF. For the CDR3, the DNA is TGCGCCAGCAGTCCTAACAGGGGCCACGAGCAGTACTTC.

Only one count was recorded for this clone. The chain joins TRBV4-1 to TRBJ1-5; 9 bases map to TRBD1. The V gene end was trimmed by 5 bases and the J gene end by 6 bases; junction bases not matched to a gene: 8. CDR1 is MGHRA, CDR2 YSYEKL, per germline. This CDR3 comprises 15 residues. The CDR3 coding sequence is TGCGCCAGCAGCGCCCGGACAGGGGTCGGTCAGCCCCAGCATTTT. This translates into CASSARTGVGQPQHF.

As for this clone: At the DNA level, this CDR3 is encoded by other sequences in the same sample as well. The V gene is TRBV10-3, the J gene TRBJ1-2; D is unresolved. The CDR3 totals 12 residues. The germline V gene encodes CDR1 ENHRY and CDR2 SYGVKD. Trimming pared 0 bases from V and 3 bases from J, leaving 2 bases between. The CDR3 here is CAISESDYGYTF. In DNA, the CDR3 is TGTGCCATCAGTGAGTCTGACTATGGCTACACCTTC.

As to this clone: At the DNA level, this CDR3 is encoded by other sequences in the same sample as well. V and J are TRBV9 and TRBJ1-6, with 9 bases fitting TRBD1. CDR3 length equals 15 residues. Germline CDR1 and CDR2: SGDLS and YYNGEE. V lost 2 bases and J lost 5; bases outside the gene matches: 2. CDR3 protein: CASSVGTGNNSPLHF. DNA for the CDR3: TGTGCCAGCAGCGTTGGGACAGGGAATAATTCACCCCTCCACTTT.

This chain uses TRBV5-1 with TRBJ2-1, with 9 nucleotides matching TRBD2. Germline-derived CDR1 and CDR2 are SGHRS and YFSETQ. CDR3 length equals 14 residues. The ends lost 4 bases at V and 3 bases at J; junction bases unmatched: 2. The CDR3 DNA sequence: TGCGCCAGCAGCCAGCGGGGGGACTACAATGAGCAGTTCTTC. Protein: CASSQRGDYNEQFF.

The J gene is TRBJ2-7, the V gene TRBV4-3; D is possibly TRBD1 (6 bases). The CDR3 is 15 residues long. V shed 1 base and J shed 4 bases, with 14 bases lying between them. Germline assignment: CDR1 LGHNA and CDR2 YSLEER. CDR3 amino acids: CASSQGLVGAYEQYF. CDR3 coding DNA: TGCGCCAGCAGCCAAGGGTTGGTGGGGGCTTACGAGCAGTACTTC.

The chain recombines TRBV18 with TRBJ1-1, with a possible D match to TRBD1 (5 bases). The CDR3 extends over 14 amino acids. V lost 2 bases and J lost 4, with 11 bases in between. CDR1 is KGHSH, CDR2 LQKENI, per germline. CDR3 in amino acids: CASSPSGDSTEAFF. The CDR3 DNA follows: TGTGCCAGCTCACCATCGGGGGATAGCACTGAAGCTTTCTTT.

The chain joins TRBV5-4 to TRBJ1-2, with 8 bases fitting TRBD1. There are 14 residues in the CDR3. Trimming at V came to 3 bases and at J to 5 bases, leaving 6 bases not matched to a gene. Germline lookup yields CDR1 SGHNT and CDR2 YYREEE (reference sequence). CDR3 sequence (DNA): TGTGCCAGCAGCTCGACAGGGACAGGATATGGCTACACCTTC. Translating gives CASSSTGTGYGYTF. The full variable domain, completed using reference TRBV5-4 and TRBJ1-2, is ETGVTQSPTHLIKTRGQQVTLRCSSQSGHNTVSWYQQALGQGPQFIFQYYREEENGRGNFPPRFSGLQFPNYSSELNVNALELDDSALYLCASSSTGTGYGYTFGSGTRLTVV.

The rearrangement links TRBV28 to TRBJ1-3; D gene uncertain. The CDR3 has 14 amino acids. V was cut by 2 bases and J by 1 base, with 6 bases left in between. The germline V gene encodes CDR1 MDHEN and CDR2 SYDVKM. Here the CDR3 DNA reads TGTGCCAGCAGTTTAAAGGGTTCTGGAAACACCATATATTTT. Residues: CASSLKGSGNTIYF.